This T cell receptor (beta chain) was retrieved from a study of patients and donors after allogeneic stem cell transplantation. One entry per CDR3 protein results from TCRdb running MiXCR on the RT-PCR reads. The repertoire includes about 160,000 distinct CDR3 sequences, more than 20% of them detected once, and roughly 26% sits in the top ten. This CDR3 is 15 amino acids long. In germline, CDR1 is MNHNS, CDR2 SASEGT. V was clipped by 5 bases and J by 7 bases, with 17 bases between them. This clonotype occurred a few times. The sequence derives from a human donor who was either an allogeneic HSCT recipient or a stem cell or donor lymphocyte infusion donor (not recorded which). It is not recorded whose cells these are; they may come from a transplant donor. The rearrangement joins TRBV6-1 to TRBJ2-2; either TRBD1 or TRBD2 may fit D (5 bases each). The sequenced sample was blood, either unsorted or a sorted T cell fraction (not recorded which). The CDR3 coding sequence is TGTGCCAGCAGTTCCCGGGACCCTGTCAGCGGGGAGCTGTTTTTT. Its translation is CASSSRDPVSGELFF.